This passage covers 21 T cell receptor beta chains from one sample sequenced in a study of CD8 T cells in ankylosing spondylitis. Study results and caveats: What appeared characteristic of ankylosing spondylitis blood was a TCR beta motif of eight highly homologous variants.

Antigen specificity for these receptors is unknown. TCRdb ran MiXCR on the 5' RACE reads and lists one entry per CDR3 protein. The table has some 400,000 distinct CDR3 sequences, approximately 20% seen once; the top ten hold less than 20%. The material sequenced was blood, either unsorted or a sorted T cell fraction (not recorded which). The receptor set was obtained from a male donor with ankylosing spondylitis.

This clonotype was observed a few times. This chain uses TRBV7-2 with TRBJ2-3; D is ambiguous. V lost 5 bases and J 2 bases, leaving 20 bases between the germline ends. This CDR3 is 17 amino acids long. Germline-derived CDR1 and CDR2 are SGHTA and FQGNSA. Written as DNA, the CDR3 is TGTGCCAGCAGCCTCTCGGGCGGTGAGCACGACACAGATACGCAGTATTTT. It specifies CASSLSGGEHDTDTQYF.

V gene TRBV18 combines with J gene TRBJ2-1; TRBD2 aligns across 8 bases. V lost 2 bases, J lost 9 bases, and 3 bases stayed unmatched. Germline V gene lookup returns CDR1 KGHSH and CDR2 LQKENI. The CDR3 consists of 13 residues. CDR3 coding DNA: TGTGCCAGCTCACCAGGACTAGCCAGTGAGCAGTTCTTC. Translation gives CASSPGLASEQFF. The whole variable domain, remainder taken from reference TRBV18 and TRBJ2-1, is NAGVMQNPRHLVRRRGQEARLRCSPMKGHSHVYWYRQLPEEGLKFMVYLQKENIIDESGMPKERFSAEFPKEGPSILRIQQVVRGDSAAYFCASSPGLASEQFFGPGTRLTVL.

This clonotype turned up a few times. V usage is TRBV2 and J usage is TRBJ2-7; TRBD2 matches at 9 bases. From germline, CDR1 is SNHLY and CDR2 FYNNEI. With V trimmed by 6 bases and J by 6 bases, 12 bases remained unmatched. The CDR3 contains 15 residues. This CDR3 is CASRSRRREGVEQYF. In nucleotides, the CDR3 is TGTGCCAGCAGGTCCCGAAGGCGGGAGGGGGTCGAGCAGTACTTC.

V usage is TRBV2 and J usage is TRBJ2-1; the D is unclear. Germline CDR1 and CDR2: SNHLY and FYNNEI. CDR3 length equals 15 residues. The V and J ends lost 4 bases and 0 bases respectively, with 10 bases between them. The DNA of the CDR3 is TGTGCCAGCAGTGGGACGGCAGACTCCTACAATGAGCAGTTCTTC. It specifies CASSGTADSYNEQFF.

This clonotype was seen more than once but under ten times. The V gene is TRBV29-1, the J gene TRBJ2-7, with D tentatively TRBD2 (6 bases). This CDR3 comprises 14 residues. Trimming left V 1 base short and J 7 bases short, with 17 bases between. CDR1 and CDR2 from the germline V gene are SQVTM and ANQGSEA. CDR3 coding DNA: TGCAGCGTTGAAGTTTTGCGGGACCGGAGTGAGCAGTACTTC. Amino acids: CSVEVLRDRSEQYF.

The CDR3 loop reads CASSLGLARGADTQYF. The CDR3 DNA follows: TGTGCCAGCAGCTTAGGTCTGGCCAGGGGTGCAGATACGCAGTATTTT. J is TRBJ2-3 and V is TRBV7-8; TRBD1 might be the D (6 bases). CDR3 length: 16 amino acids. The germline V gene has CDR1 SGHVS and CDR2 FQNEAQ. Trimming removed 1 base from V and 4 bases from J, with 15 bases in between.

This clonotype was counted between two and nine times. This chain connects TRBV7-6 to TRBJ2-7; D possibly corresponds to TRBD2 (6 bases). Germline loops: CDR1 SGHVS, CDR2 FNYEAQ. This CDR3 region has 14 residues. Trimming took 5 bases from V and 3 from J, leaving 14 bases between them. CDR3 loop: CASSARLVGYEQYF. The DNA for the CDR3 is TGTGCCAGCAGCGCCCGACTAGTTGGCTACGAGCAGTACTTC.

The chain recombines TRBV20-1 with TRBJ2-3; D remains ambiguous. CDR3 length: 16 amino acids. Germline assignment: CDR1 DFQATT and CDR2 SNEGSKA (reference sequence). Trimming cost V 3 bases and J 0 bases, with 16 bases left between them. CDR3: CSASTTVTPSTDTQYF. DNA of the CDR3: TGCAGTGCTAGCACGACGGTAACTCCTAGCACAGATACGCAGTATTTT.

V usage is TRBV7-3 and J usage is TRBJ2-2, with 9 bases that match TRBD2. V lost 5 bases to trimming and J lost 7 bases; unmatched junction nucleotides: 11. Germline values: CDR1 SGHTA, CDR2 FQGTGA. This CDR3 is built from 16 residues. The CDR3 region is CASSPSGNPLGGELFF. The CDR3 bases are TGTGCCAGCAGCCCTAGCGGGAATCCTTTGGGCGGGGAGCTGTTTTTT.

This clonotype was observed a handful of times. This sequence joins TRBV5-1 and TRBJ2-1; 7 nucleotides line up with TRBD1. Germline trimming cut 4 bases from V and 4 bases from J; bases unmatched to any gene: 11. CDR3 size: 16 residues. Germline assignment: CDR1 SGHRS and CDR2 YFSETQ. The CDR3 loop reads CASSAEGARNYNEQFF. CDR3 nucleotides: TGCGCCAGCAGCGCCGAGGGGGCAAGGAATTACAATGAGCAGTTCTTC.

J is TRBJ2-7 and V is TRBV20-1; the match to TRBD2 covers 8 bases. The CDR3 consists of 17 residues. V gave up 5 bases and J gave up 2 bases; unmatched junction bases: 17. Germline CDR1 is DFQATT and CDR2 is SNEGSKA (reference sequence). As DNA, the CDR3 is TGCAGTGCTGGGTGGGCTAGCGGGCCATCCGGGCCCTACGAGCAGTACTTC. This gives the protein CSAGWASGPSGPYEQYF.

This clonotype was counted many times. The junction departs from germline at one end; a sequencing error may be responsible. The chain joins TRBV7-9 to TRBJ2-1; perhaps TRBD2 as D (6 bases). The CDR3 contains 15 residues. CDR1 is SEHNR and CDR2 is FQNEAQ in the germline V gene (reference sequence). CDR3 in DNA: TGTGCCAGCAGGTTAGGCGGGACCACCTACAATGAGCAGTTCTTC. Its protein product is CASRLGGTTYNEQFF.

V gene TRBV7-9 combines with J gene TRBJ2-7; D tentatively fits TRBD1 or TRBD2 (6 bases each). CDR3 length: 15 residues. V was trimmed by 1 base and J by 4 bases, leaving 14 bases between them. The V gene's germline CDR1 is SEHNR and CDR2 FQNEAQ (reference sequence). CDR3 in DNA: TGTGCCAGCAGCTTAGAGGGGGGTCGGGGATACGAGCAGTACTTC. Its translation: CASSLEGGRGYEQYF.

The V and J genes are TRBV7-2 and TRBJ1-2, with D unclear. Per germline, CDR1 SGHTA and CDR2 FQGNSA. Trimming removed 5 bases from V and 3 bases from J, with 19 bases in between. The CDR3 runs 16 residues. CDR3 nucleotides: TGTGCCAGCAGCCGACCGCTGTGGGAGGGTTACTATGGCTACACCTTC. It yields the protein CASSRPLWEGYYGYTF.

The gene calls are TRBV20-1 and TRBJ1-2; 7 positions match TRBD1. The germline CDR1 and CDR2 sequences are DFQATT and SNEGSKA (reference sequence). The CDR3 is 17 residues long. J was trimmed by 0 bases and V by 0 bases; bases with no gene match: 10. CDR3 in DNA: TGCAGTGCTAGAGATCGCTGGACAGGCAAGCCTAACTATGGCTACACCTTC. It encodes CSARDRWTGKPNYGYTF.

In this sample, this clonotype turned up a few times. The chain links TRBV7-9 to TRBJ2-5; D might be TRBD2 (6 bases). Germline CDR1 reads SEHNR; CDR2 reads FQNEAQ (reference sequence). V was clipped by 3 bases and J by 7 bases, with 9 bases between them. The CDR3 is 12 residues long. The CDR3 DNA follows: TGTGCCAGCAGCTTCGCCGGGGGGACCCAGTACTTC. As protein: CASSFAGGTQYF. Combining the CDR3 with reference TRBV7-9 and TRBJ2-5 gives the whole variable domain DTGVSQNPRHKITKRGQNVTFRCDPISEHNRLYWYRQTLGQGPEFLTYFQNEAQLEKSRLLSDRFSAERPKGSFSTLEIQRTEQGDSAMYLCASSFAGGTQYFGPGTRLLVL.

This chain links TRBV20-1 with TRBJ2-1, with 9 bases identical to TRBD2. Per germline, CDR1 DFQATT and CDR2 SNEGSKA (reference sequence). The CDR3 extends over 13 amino acids. J gave up 10 bases and V 7 bases, and 11 bases lay outside the gene matches. The CDR3 DNA follows: TGCAGTGGCGGGGGGGAGGAGTTCGAGGAGCAGTTCTTC. Protein product: CSGGGEEFEEQFF.

The genes are TRBV10-3 and TRBJ2-3, with TRBD2 matching over 8 bases. The V gene end was trimmed by 0 bases and the J gene end by 0 bases; junction bases not matched to a gene: 5. The length of the CDR3 is 17 residues. Looked up from germline, CDR1 is ENHRY and CDR2 is SYGVKD. The CDR3 loop is CAISESASGRSTDTQYF. CDR3 DNA sequence: TGTGCCATCAGTGAGTCGGCTAGCGGGCGTAGCACAGATACGCAGTATTTT.

The CDR3 nucleotides are TGCAGTGAAAGGCTAGCGATCCACAATGAGCAGTTCTTC. Protein sequence: CSERLAIHNEQFF. The genes are TRBV20-1 and TRBJ2-1, with a weak D call TRBD2 (6 bases). CDR3 length: 13 residues. Trimming removed 7 bases at V and 5 bases at J, with 15 bases between. Germline lookup yields CDR1 DFQATT and CDR2 SNEGSKA (reference sequence).

V usage is TRBV10-3 and J usage is TRBJ2-4; a weak D match, TRBD1 (6 bases). Germline V lookup: CDR1 ENHRY, CDR2 SYGVKD. Deletions cut 2 bases from V and 4 bases from J, with 9 bases between. This CDR3 has 14 amino acids. The CDR3, as DNA: TGTGCCATCAGTGAGGCCGGGACAAAAAACATTCAGTACTTC. It translates to CAISEAGTKNIQYF.

The chain uses TRBV24-1 and TRBJ2-2, with D perhaps TRBD1 (6 bases). V lost 4 bases and J lost 2, with 13 bases in between. The CDR3 length is 16 residues. Germline V gene data show CDR1 as KGHDR and CDR2 as SFDVKD. The CDR3 is CATSDPTGPNTGELFF. The CDR3 DNA reads as TGTGCCACCAGTGACCCCACAGGGCCAAACACCGGGGAGCTGTTTTTT.